Listed here are 18 T cell receptor beta chains from one sample, sequenced in a study of blood T cell repertoires in COVID-19. TCRdb keeps only in-frame clones here, not all; method: immunoSEQ multiplex PCR. The sample has a few hundred thousand clones, approximately 85% seen once. Sequenced sample: PBMCs or T cells enriched from blood (not recorded which). The source of these receptors is a man younger than 40 who had recovered from COVID-19.

The chain combines TRBV5-1 with TRBJ2-1; D remains ambiguous. V was clipped by 0 bases and J by 5 bases, with 3 bases between them. CDR1 and CDR2 from the germline V gene are SGHRS and YFSETQ. This CDR3 has 12 amino acids. The CDR3 bases are TGCGCCAGCAGCTTGGGGCACAATGAGCAGTTCTTC. Translating it yields CASSLGHNEQFF.

The chain couples TRBV28 to TRBJ1-6, with 8 bases that match TRBD1. Germline loops: CDR1 MDHEN, CDR2 SYDVKM. The CDR3 runs to 15 residues. V lost 2 bases to trimming and J lost 8 bases; unmatched junction nucleotides: 5. In DNA, the CDR3 is TGTGCCAGCAGTTTACCCCAGACAGGGGATTCACCCCTCCACTTT. As protein: CASSLPQTGDSPLHF.

The sample holds one count of this clone. The chain employs TRBV15 and TRBJ1-5; unclear D gene. The germline V and J ends were trimmed by 5 bases and 5 bases, with 13 bases remaining between them. Germline lookup yields CDR1 LNHNV and CDR2 YYDKDF (reference sequence). This CDR3 has 14 residues. The CDR3 spells CATSEQTRDQPQHF. As DNA, the CDR3 is TGTGCCACCAGCGAGCAGACTCGGGATCAGCCCCAGCATTTT. Full variable domain (rest looked up from reference TRBV15 and TRBJ1-5): DAMVIQNPRYQVTQFGKPVTLSCSQTLNHNVMYWYQQKSSQAPKLLFHYYDKDFNNEADTPDNFQSRRPNTSFCFLDIRSPGLGDTAMYLCATSEQTRDQPQHFGDGTRLSIL.

This clone was seen a single time. This rearrangement joins TRBV6-5 to TRBJ1-1; no firm D call. The germline CDR1 and CDR2 sequences are MNHEY and SVGAGI. The V gene lost 0 bases and the J gene lost 2 bases, with 7 bases spanning the gap. This CDR3 contains 14 residues. The CDR3 region is CASSYSEANTEAFF. The CDR3 coding sequence is TGTGCCAGCAGTTACTCGGAGGCAAACACTGAAGCTTTCTTT.

V usage is TRBV7-8 and J usage is TRBJ2-7; possible D gene TRBD1, 6 bases. V lost 3 bases and J 7 bases, leaving 7 bases between the germline ends. Germline loops: CDR1 SGHVS, CDR2 FQNEAQ. The CDR3 has 11 residues. The CDR3 nucleotides are TGTGCCAGCAGCTTTACAGGGGAGCAGTACTTC. This codes for CASSFTGEQYF.

V gene TRBV5-8 combines with J gene TRBJ2-7, with TRBD1 matching over 8 bases. V trimming: 6 bases; J trimming: 5 bases; junction bases outside the gene matches: 16. This CDR3 region has 16 residues. Germline-derived CDR1 and CDR2 are SGHTS and YDEGEE. The CDR3 nucleotides are TGTGCCAGCACAGATGGACAGGGTACTCATCTAGACGAGCAGTACTTC. This translates into CASTDGQGTHLDEQYF.

This chain uses TRBV6-5 with TRBJ1-2; a possible D gene is TRBD1 (5 bases). V was pared by 7 bases and J by 8 bases, with 17 bases between. Germline lookup yields CDR1 MNHEY and CDR2 SVGAGI. The CDR3 sequence is 13 residues long. CDR3 in DNA: TGTGCCAGCACCCCGGGGGGGTTTCTGGGCTACACCTTC. Translating it yields CASTPGGFLGYTF.

V gene TRBV9 combines with J gene TRBJ2-3; 7 positions agree with TRBD2. The CDR3 is 15 residues long. V lost 3 bases to trimming and J lost 2 bases; unmatched junction nucleotides: 6. Germline V CDR1 and CDR2: SGDLS, YYNGEE. Written as DNA, the CDR3 is TGTGCCAGCAGCGAGACGGGGGGTTACACAGATACGCAGTATTTT. Translation gives CASSETGGYTDTQYF.

Concerning this clone itself: The identical CDR3 is also encoded by other nucleotide sequences in the sample. The chain recombines TRBV18 with TRBJ1-5; TRBD1 agrees at 8 bases. There are 15 residues in the CDR3. With V trimmed by 0 bases and J by 6 bases, 4 bases remained unmatched. The germline gives CDR1 KGHSH, CDR2 LQKENI. The CDR3 sequence: CASSPPTGVGQPQHF. The CDR3 region has the DNA TGTGCCAGCTCACCACCGACAGGGGTGGGTCAGCCCCAGCATTTT.

The rearrangement joins TRBV7-3 to TRBJ2-7; TRBD2 is a possible D gene (6 bases). V lost 2 bases, J lost 6 bases, and 14 bases lay in between. Germline CDR1 and CDR2: SGHTA and FQGTGA. This CDR3 has 14 residues. In nucleotides, the CDR3 is TGTGCCAGCAGCTTAGGGGACTCTCGCTCCGAGCAGTACTTC. Translation: CASSLGDSRSEQYF.

The chain joins TRBV18 to TRBJ1-2, with 7 bases aligning to TRBD1. Germline V gene data show CDR1 as KGHSH and CDR2 as LQKENI. The CDR3 totals 13 residues. V lost 4 bases to trimming and J lost 6 bases; unmatched junction nucleotides: 5. The DNA of the CDR3 is TGTGCCAGCTCACTGGGGACAGTGGATGGCTACACCTTC. Translation: CASSLGTVDGYTF.

The J gene is TRBJ1-2, the V gene TRBV19; 10 positions match TRBD1. Germline CDR1 LNHDA, CDR2 SQIVND (reference sequence). The CDR3 runs 14 residues. The V segment lost 4 bases and the J segment 8 bases; nucleotides outside the gene matches: 7. This CDR3 is CASSTGTGARGYTF. In DNA form, the CDR3 reads TGTGCCAGTAGTACTGGGACAGGGGCCCGGGGCTACACCTTC.

The sample holds a few counts of this clone. Other DNA variants within this sample encode the same CDR3. The rearrangement joins TRBV12-3 or TRBV12-4 to TRBJ1-1; TRBD1 matches 8 bases. The CDR3 loop spans 12 amino acids. V dropped 6 bases and J dropped 8; count of bases not matched to a gene: 5. The CDR3: CASSLGQGEAFF. The CDR3 nucleotides read TGTGCCAGCAGCCTAGGACAGGGCGAAGCTTTCTTT.

A few counts support this clone. The rearrangement joins TRBV15 to TRBJ1-2, with 8 nucleotides matching TRBD1. This CDR3 contains 17 residues. The germline gives CDR1 LNHNV, CDR2 YYDKDF (reference sequence). V lost 0 bases and J lost 8; bases outside the gene matches: 14. This CDR3 reads CATSRDLLGTGEEGYTF. CDR3 bases: TGTGCCACCAGCAGAGATCTCTTGGGGACAGGAGAAGAAGGCTACACCTTC.

This rearrangement joins TRBV20-1 to TRBJ1-2, with a tentative D call TRBD1 (5 bases). The CDR3 covers 11 residues. Germline CDR1 reads DFQATT; CDR2 reads SNEGSKA (reference sequence). V lost 3 bases to trimming and J lost 6 bases, with 8 bases between them. CDR3 sequence: CSASGGHGYTF. The CDR3 region has the DNA TGCAGTGCTAGCGGGGGACATGGCTACACCTTC.

The rearrangement links TRBV21-1 to TRBJ1-6; no check of the table's D call, TRBD1, against the DNA was made. TRBV21-1 is deemed a pseudogene. CDR3 length equals 15 residues. CDR3 protein: CASSTRQGGNSPLHF. DNA for the CDR3: TGTGCCAGCAGTACTAGACAGGGGGGAAATTCACCCCTCCACTTT.

The chain has TRBV2 and TRBJ1-1, with D maybe TRBD1 (5 bases). The CDR3 runs to 17 residues. V was cut by 2 bases and J by 3 bases, with 19 bases left in between. CDR1 and CDR2 from the germline V gene are SNHLY and FYNNEI. The CDR3 is CASSERSGNGWYTEAFF. CDR3 nucleotides: TGTGCCAGCAGTGAAAGGTCAGGGAATGGATGGTACACTGAAGCTTTCTTT.

This clone was observed once. V usage is TRBV27 and J usage is TRBJ2-7, with 8 bases that match TRBD2. The germline V gene has CDR1 MNHEY and CDR2 SMNVEV (reference sequence). The CDR3 spans 17 residues. The V and J ends lost 0 bases and 2 bases, in that order; junction bases with no gene match: 9. The CDR3 sequence is CASSLSSRAGGTYEQYF. CDR3 nucleotide sequence: TGTGCCAGCAGTTTATCGAGCCGGGCGGGGGGCACCTACGAGCAGTACTTC.